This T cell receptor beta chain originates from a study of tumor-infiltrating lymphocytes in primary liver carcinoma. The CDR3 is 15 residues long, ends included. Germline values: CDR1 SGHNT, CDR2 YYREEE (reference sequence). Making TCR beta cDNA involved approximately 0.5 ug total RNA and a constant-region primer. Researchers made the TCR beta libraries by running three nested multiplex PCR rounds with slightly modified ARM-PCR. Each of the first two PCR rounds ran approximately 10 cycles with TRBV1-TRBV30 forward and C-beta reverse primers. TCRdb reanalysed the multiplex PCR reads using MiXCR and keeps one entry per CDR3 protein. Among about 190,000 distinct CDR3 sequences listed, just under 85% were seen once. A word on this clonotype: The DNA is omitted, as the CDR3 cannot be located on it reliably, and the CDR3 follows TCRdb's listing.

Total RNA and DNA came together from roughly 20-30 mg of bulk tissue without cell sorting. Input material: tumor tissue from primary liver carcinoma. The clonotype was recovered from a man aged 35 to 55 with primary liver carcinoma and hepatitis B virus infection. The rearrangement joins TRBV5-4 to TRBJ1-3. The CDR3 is CASNFGPATGNTIYF.